A single TCR beta chain is shown here with its context. This sample was taken from a study of blood T cell repertoires in COVID-19. About the research overall: Acute and convalescent COVID-19 specimens originated in the United States, Italy and Spain. The cDNA or gDNA used as material had been derived from T cells, B-cell-depleted T cells, or PBMCs.

Per the study methods: From reference gene primer amplification, estimates of nucleated cell counts were derived. Here immunoSEQ multiplex PCR was the method, and the copy in TCRdb shows in-frame clones only, minus some. V and J calls plus clone size are reproduced from that table; the DNA served to infer D and trimming. The sample gives 240,000 or so clones, just under 85% of which show up once; 1.5% to 2% is in the top ten. This CDR3 comprises 13 residues. CDR1 is SGHNT and CDR2 is YENEEA in the germline V gene. The V end lost 6 bases, the J end lost 5 bases, and 11 bases lay between the germline ends.

Sequencing was done on a sample of peripheral blood. This chain connects TRBV11-3 to TRBJ2-1, with a weak D call TRBD2 (6 bases). The TCR originated in a woman aged 80 or older with acute or convalescent COVID-19. This CDR3 reads CASSVGGDNEQFF. CDR3 nucleotide sequence: TGTGCCAGCAGTGTGGGGGGAGACAATGAGCAGTTCTTC.